The clone carrying this T cell receptor (beta chain) turned up a few times. Its specificity is unknown. CDR1 is MDHEN and CDR2 is SYDVKM in the germline V gene. This CDR3 has 16 amino acids. The V end was cut by 2 bases, the J end by 8 bases, with 16 bases between. The data derive from a study of cytomegalovirus exposure and HLA in healthy donors. Produced via immunoSEQ multiplex PCR; TCRdb's table is partial and in-frame only. Here the sample spans about 88,000 clones, approximately 81% being singletons. The donors formed part of the 120-subject validation cohort, distinct from the roughly 620-subject first cohort. Study-level results: It was reportedly the case that the classifier diagnosed cytomegalovirus status with high specificity and sensitivity. Most TCR sequences proved rare, with some public TCRs found in many donors. In the 95 to 150 validation repertoires, a later analysis found that first-cohort TCR clusters tended to co-occur.

The V gene is TRBV28, the J gene TRBJ1-6, with a weak D call TRBD1 (5 bases). The sequence derives from a woman younger than 30 in good health and CMV-seropositive. Material: PBMCs. The CDR3 DNA is TGTGCCAGCAGTTTACAGGGATATGGAGTGGATTCACCCCTCCACTTT. The encoded protein is CASSLQGYGVDSPLHF.